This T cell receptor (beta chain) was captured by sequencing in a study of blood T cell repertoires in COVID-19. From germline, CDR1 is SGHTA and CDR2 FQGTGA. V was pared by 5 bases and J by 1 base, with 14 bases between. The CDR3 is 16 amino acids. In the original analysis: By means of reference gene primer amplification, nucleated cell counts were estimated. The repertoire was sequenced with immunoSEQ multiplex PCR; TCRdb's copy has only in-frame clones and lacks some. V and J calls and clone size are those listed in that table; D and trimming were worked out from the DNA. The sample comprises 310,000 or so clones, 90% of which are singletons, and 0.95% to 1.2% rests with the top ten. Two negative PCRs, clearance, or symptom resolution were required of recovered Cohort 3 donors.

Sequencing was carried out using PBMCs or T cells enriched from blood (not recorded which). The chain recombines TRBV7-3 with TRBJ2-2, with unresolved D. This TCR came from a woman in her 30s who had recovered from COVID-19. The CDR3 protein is CASSPRRGKNTGELFF. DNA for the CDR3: TGTGCCAGCAGCCCAAGACGAGGCAAGAACACCGGGGAGCTGTTTTTT.